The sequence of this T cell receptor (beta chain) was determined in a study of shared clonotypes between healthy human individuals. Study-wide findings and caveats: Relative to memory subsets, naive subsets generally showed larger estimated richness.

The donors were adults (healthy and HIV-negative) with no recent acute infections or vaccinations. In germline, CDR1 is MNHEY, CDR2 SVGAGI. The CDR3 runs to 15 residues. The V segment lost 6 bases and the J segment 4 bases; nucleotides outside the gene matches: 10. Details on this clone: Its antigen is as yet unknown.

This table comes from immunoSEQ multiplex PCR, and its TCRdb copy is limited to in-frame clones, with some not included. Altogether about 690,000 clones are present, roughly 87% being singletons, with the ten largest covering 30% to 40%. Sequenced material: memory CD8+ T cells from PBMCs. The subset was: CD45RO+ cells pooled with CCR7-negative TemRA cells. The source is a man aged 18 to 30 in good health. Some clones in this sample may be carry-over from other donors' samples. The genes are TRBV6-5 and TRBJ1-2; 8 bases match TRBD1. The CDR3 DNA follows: TGTGCCAGCAGCCCGGACAGGGATCCCCTCTATGGCTACACCTTC. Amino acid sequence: CASSPDRDPLYGYTF.